These 2 T cell receptor beta chains came from one sample sequenced in a study of blood T cell repertoires in COVID-19. The assay was immunoSEQ multiplex PCR, and TCRdb's table has in-frame clones only and misses some. The repertoire includes around 100,000 clones, roughly nine tenths of them detected once, and around 6.2% sits in the top ten. The sample comprised peripheral blood. The receptors were gathered from a human donor in a cohort sampled during active COVID-19.

This chain links TRBV5-6 with TRBJ2-1; 11 bases align to TRBD2. This CDR3 is 17 amino acids long. Germline V gene sequence: CDR1 SGHDT, CDR2 YYEEEE. V dropped 4 bases and J dropped 10; count of bases not matched to a gene: 16. CDR3 sequence reads: CASSQNPGTSGLWEQFF. CDR3 nucleotide sequence: TGTGCCAGCAGCCAAAACCCCGGGACTAGCGGACTCTGGGAGCAGTTCTTC. The full variable domain, in which reference TRBV5-6 and TRBJ2-1 provide the parts outside the CDR3, is DAGVTQSPTHLIKTRGQQVTLRCSPKSGHDTVSWYQQALGQGPQFIFQYYEEEERQRGNFPDRFSGHQFPNYSSELNVNALLLGDSALYLCASSQNPGTSGLWEQFFGPGTRLTVL.

The rearrangement joins TRBV4-1 to TRBJ2-5, with TRBD1 matching over 7 bases. The J segment lost 4 bases and the V segment lost 4 bases, leaving 9 bases of the junction unmatched. The germline gives CDR1 MGHRA, CDR2 YSYEKL. The CDR3 covers 15 residues. In DNA, the CDR3 is TGCGCCAGCAGCCCCCCGTCCAGGGGGTCAGAGACCCAGTACTTC. It is translated as CASSPPSRGSETQYF.